This T cell receptor beta chain was observed in a study of human T cells and chemical hapten exposure. TCRdb redid the calling of the RACE reads with MiXCR, one entry per CDR3 protein. The table has about 380,000 distinct CDR3 sequences, roughly 4.6% seen once. Indicated time point: pre-sensitization, week 0. As for treatment: therapeutic diphenylcyclopropenone sensitization with weekly scalp DPC. The clonotype comes from a woman between 50 and 59 years old with alopecia areata. Some clones in this sample may be carry-over from other donors' samples. This specimen was whole blood, taken in connection with sensitization to the hapten diphenylcyclopropenone (DPC).

The CDR3 DNA follows: TGTGCCAGCAGCTTTATGGGTTTAATGAACACTGAAGCTTTCTTT. Translation gives CASSFMGLMNTEAFF. The rearrangement uses TRBV5-4 and TRBJ1-1; D uncertain. The length of the CDR3 is 15 residues. Trimming left V 2 bases short and J 0 bases short, with 11 bases between. CDR1 and CDR2 (germline): SGHNT, YYREEE (reference sequence).